This T cell receptor beta chain emerged from a study of cytomegalovirus exposure and HLA in healthy donors. The donors were members of the validation cohort, which comprised 120 subjects and was separate from the first cohort of 730 or so subjects. Sequenced by immunoSEQ multiplex PCR; TCRdb stores in-frame clones only, minus some. The sample lists 100,000 to 150,000 clones, about nine tenths occurring once. The table lists this clone with a count of one. Its target is unknown. Findings of the study overall: Associated with cytomegalovirus, according to the listing, were around 170 TCR beta chains. High specificity and sensitivity for cytomegalovirus status were reported for the classifier. Researchers reported that a few CMV-associated chains were confirmed in vitro as CMV antigen-specific.

The CDR3 has 14 residues. Germline assignment: CDR1 GTSNPN and CDR2 SVGIG (reference sequence). Deletions cut 2 bases from V and 6 bases from J, with 16 bases between. Sequencing used PBMCs. This chain uses TRBV30 with TRBJ1-2, with D possibly TRBD1 on 5 matching bases. This sequence originates from a man between 25 and 39 years old in good health and CMV-seronegative. CDR3 DNA: TGTGCCTGGAGTAGCAACGACCGGGGGGATGGCTACACCTTC. It is translated as CAWSSNDRGDGYTF. Using reference TRBV30 and TRBJ1-2 for the parts outside the CDR3, the full variable domain is SQTIHQWPATLVQPVGSPLSLECTVEGTSNPNLYWYRQAAGRGLQLLFYSVGIGQISSEVPQNLSASRPQDRQFILSSKKLLLSDSGFYLCAWSSNDRGDGYTFGSGTRLTVV.